This T cell receptor beta chain was observed in a study of cytomegalovirus exposure and HLA in healthy donors. As concerns this clone: The target antigen is unknown.

Study observations and caveats: Investigators reported 150 to 200 TCR beta chains as tied to cytomegalovirus. Accurate predictions that matched the HLA-A and HLA-B alleles of most subjects were reportedly made from TCR beta sequences.

The PCR ran on 60 Vbeta and 13 Jbeta primers. Original data processing: About 11 million of some 80 million unique TCR beta chains were shared, per a later count. TCRdb's copy holds only in-frame clones and misses some; the assay was immunoSEQ multiplex PCR. V, J and clone size were drawn from that table, and D and trimming were deduced from the DNA. The sample has 150,000 to 200,000 clones; about 70% are singletons. Germline trimming cut 3 bases from V and 10 bases from J; bases unmatched to any gene: 6. CDR3 length: 15 amino acids. Germline V CDR1 and CDR2: LNHDA, SQIVND (reference sequence). Material for sequencing was PBMCs. The chain recombines TRBV19 with TRBJ2-1; 13 bases agree with TRBD2. This receptor was taken from a man aged 30 to 39 in good health and CMV-seropositive. The DNA for the CDR3 is TGTGCCAGTAGTATCTTACTAGCGGGAGGGGAGGAGCAGTTCTTC. Protein: CASSILLAGGEEQFF. The full variable domain, with the rest looked up from reference TRBV19 and TRBJ2-1, is DGGITQSPKYLFRKEGQNVTLSCEQNLNHDAMYWYRQDPGQGLRLIYYSQIVNDFQKGDIAEGYSVSREKKESFPLTVTSAQKNPTAFYLCASSILLAGGEEQFFGPGTRLTVL.